This TCR beta chain originates from a study of blood T cell repertoires in COVID-19. Clones were sequenced by immunoSEQ multiplex PCR, and TCRdb holds only the in-frame ones, with some missing. The data show a few hundred thousand clones, with roughly 90% seen just once and around a tenth held by the top ten. V lost 4 bases and J lost 6, with 24 bases in between. Looked up from germline, CDR1 is SGHAT and CDR2 is FQNNGV. The CDR3 consists of 17 residues. The TCR was taken from a woman aged 40 to 50 who had recovered from COVID-19. The chain links TRBV11-2 to TRBJ1-1, with D tentatively TRBD1 (5 bases). The sequencing sample was made of PBMCs or T cells enriched from blood (not recorded which). The CDR3 spells CASSSNAGRAGTPEAFF. CDR3 in DNA: TGTGCCAGCAGCTCAAATGCTGGCAGGGCGGGGACGCCTGAAGCTTTCTTT.